This entry lists 32 T cell receptor beta chains sequenced from one sample in a study of shared clonotypes between healthy human individuals. Repertoires were generated with immunoSEQ multiplex PCR, while TCRdb's copy carries only in-frame clones and drops some. The table has 450,000 to 500,000 clones, 65% to 85% seen once. Source material: PBMCs. The receptor source for this set is a woman between 40 and 55 years old in good health. Some clones in this sample may be carry-over from other donors' samples.

This chain connects TRBV28 to TRBJ2-1; 10 bases are shared with TRBD2. The CDR3 spans 16 residues. Germline V gene sequence: CDR1 MDHEN, CDR2 SYDVKM. V shed 5 bases and J 8 bases; nucleotides not matched to a gene: 12. CDR3 nucleotides: TGTGCCAGCAGTAGGGGGCGGACTAGCGGAGGGGATGAGCAGTTCTTC. Protein: CASSRGRTSGGDEQFF.

The chain couples TRBV5-5 to TRBJ2-7, with TRBD1 identical over 10 bases. The ends lost 5 bases at V and 0 bases at J; junction bases unmatched: 5. This CDR3 comprises 15 residues. CDR1 and CDR2 (germline): SGHKS, YYEKEE (reference sequence). DNA of the CDR3: TGTGCCAGCAGGATGACAGGGGGCCTCTCCTACGAGCAGTACTTC. Translation gives CASRMTGGLSYEQYF.

The rearrangement links TRBV19 to TRBJ1-3; no definite D call. The length of the CDR3 is 15 residues. The germline CDR1 and CDR2 sequences are LNHDA and SQIVND (reference sequence). Deletions cut 3 bases from V and 0 bases from J, with 9 bases between. The CDR3 protein is CASSMSRSSGNTIYF. The CDR3 nucleotides are TGTGCCAGTAGTATGTCCAGGAGCTCTGGAAACACCATATATTTT.

The rearrangement links TRBV2 to TRBJ2-1, with a tentative D call TRBD2 (5 bases). Trimming left V 1 base short and J 9 bases short, with 10 bases between. CDR1 is SNHLY, CDR2 FYNNEI, per germline. The CDR3 runs to 13 residues. The CDR3 nucleotides read TGTGCCAGCAGTGAAGGCCTAGCTTTTGAGCAGTTCTTC. As protein: CASSEGLAFEQFF.

This clone was observed at least ten times. This CDR3 is also generated by other DNA sequences in the sample. V gene TRBV4-1 combines with J gene TRBJ2-5, with 13 nucleotides matching TRBD2. This CDR3 spans 16 amino acids. V was pared by 1 base and J by 5 bases, with 4 bases of the junction left unmatched. From germline, CDR1 is MGHRA and CDR2 YSYEKL. CDR3 region: CASSQGTSGRMETQYF. CDR3 nucleotides: TGCGCCAGCAGCCAAGGGACTAGCGGGAGAATGGAGACCCAGTACTTC.

V usage is TRBV28 and J usage is TRBJ1-1; D unclear. The CDR3 runs to 13 residues. Germline CDR1 reads MDHEN; CDR2 reads SYDVKM. Trimming took off 7 bases at V and 1 base at J, with 10 bases between the two ends. CDR3 nucleotides: TGTGCCAGCACCCCACATCCGAACACTGAAGCTTTCTTT. Amino acids: CASTPHPNTEAFF.

Comment on this clone: A far larger clone is one nucleotide away, so this likely arose from a read error. Other nucleotide sequences in the sample specify the same CDR3. This chain uses TRBV28 with TRBJ1-2, with 7 bases fitting TRBD1. CDR3 size: 13 residues. Germline CDR1 is MDHEN and CDR2 is SYDVKM. Here the CDR3 DNA reads TGTGCTAGCAGTGCCGGGACAGACTATGGCTACACCTTC. This sequence encodes CASSAGTDYGYTF.

This rearrangement joins TRBV5-6 to TRBJ2-6, with D perhaps matching TRBD2 (6 bases). CDR1 is SGHDT, CDR2 YYEEEE, per germline. The CDR3 totals 15 residues. Between the trimmed V and J ends, which lost 5 bases and 7 bases, there was a span of 16 bases. The CDR3 region is CASSSGVSSANVLTF. CDR3 DNA: TGTGCCAGCAGTAGCGGCGTCTCTAGCGCCAACGTCCTGACTTTC.

The V gene is TRBV19, the J gene TRBJ1-5; 9 positions match TRBD1. The germline V gene encodes CDR1 LNHDA and CDR2 SQIVND (reference sequence). This CDR3 contains 13 residues. Trimming cost V 9 bases and J 4 bases; bases outside gene matches: 4. The CDR3 sequence is CASGQGKNQPQHF. CDR3 DNA: TGTGCCAGCGGACAGGGGAAAAATCAGCCCCAGCATTTT.

The chain has TRBV7-8 and TRBJ1-1, with 7 bases identical to TRBD1. The germline gives CDR1 SGHVS, CDR2 FQNEAQ. Trimming cost V 4 bases and J 2 bases; bases outside gene matches: 4. This CDR3 region has 14 residues. The CDR3 DNA reads as TGTGCCAGCAGCTACCAGGGGGGTAACACTGAAGCTTTCTTT. Translated, it gives CASSYQGGNTEAFF.

The genes are TRBV28 and TRBJ2-1, with 9 positions matching TRBD2. Trimming cost V 7 bases and J 9 bases; bases outside gene matches: 16. The CDR3 runs to 16 residues. The germline V gene encodes CDR1 MDHEN and CDR2 SYDVKM. In DNA, the CDR3 is TGTGCCAGCAACTTCGCCGGGACTAGCAGGTTTGGTGAGCAGTTCTTC. Protein product: CASNFAGTSRFGEQFF.

As regards this clone: A far larger clone is one nucleotide away, so this likely arose from a read error. The same CDR3 is also encoded by other DNA sequences in this sample. The chain employs TRBV5-4 and TRBJ1-2; perhaps TRBD1 as D (6 bases). CDR1 and CDR2 (germline): SGHNT, YYREEE (reference sequence). Trimming took 2 bases from V and 8 from J, leaving 16 bases between them. This CDR3 has 14 residues. The chain's CDR3 is CASSLTQGADGYTF. The CDR3 DNA reads as TGTGCCAGCAGCTTAACACAGGGAGCTGACGGCTACACCTTC.

This chain links TRBV6-5 with TRBJ2-7; D remains unclear. This CDR3 is 13 amino acids long. V was clipped by 2 bases and J by 2 bases, with 7 bases between them. Germline assignment: CDR1 MNHEY and CDR2 SVGAGI. This chain's CDR3 is CASSYRVAYEQYF. CDR3 sequence (DNA): TGTGCCAGCAGTTACAGGGTAGCCTACGAGCAGTACTTC.

The chain links TRBV6-1 to TRBJ2-7; TRBD1 agrees at 9 bases. With 6 bases clipped from V and 4 bases from J, the junction kept 1 base outside the gene matches. This CDR3 has 12 residues. Germline V CDR1 and CDR2: MNHNS, SASEGT. The CDR3 sequence: CASRQGAYEQYF. In nucleotides, the CDR3 is TGTGCCAGCAGACAGGGGGCTTACGAGCAGTACTTC.

About this clone itself: Given a far larger clone just one base away, this is likely a sequencing read error. This same CDR3 is encoded by further DNA sequences in the sample. J is TRBJ1-4 and V is TRBV11-2, with a tentative D call TRBD1 (6 bases). Germline CDR1 and CDR2: SGHAT and FQNNGV. This CDR3 comprises 15 residues. The CDR3 here is CASSDTRGGNEKLFF. The CDR3 coding sequence is TGTGCCAGCAGCGACACCAGGGGAGGGAATGAGAAACTGTTTTTT.

A remark on this clone: Distinct nucleotide sequences in the sample also encode this CDR3. The chain carries TRBV5-1 and TRBJ2-5, with D hard to call. This CDR3 has 12 amino acids. The V and J ends lost 0 bases and 1 base respectively, with 1 base between them. CDR1 and CDR2 from the germline V gene are SGHRS and YFSETQ. The CDR3 DNA reads as TGCGCCAGCAGCTTGGGCCAAGAGACCCAGTACTTC. Encoded protein: CASSLGQETQYF.

J is TRBJ1-1 and V is TRBV27; TRBD1 aligns across 8 bases. The germline gives CDR1 MNHEY, CDR2 SMNVEV (reference sequence). V lost 4 bases and J lost 3; bases outside the gene matches: 13. The CDR3 covers 17 residues. The CDR3: CASSSIRGRGRDTEAFF. CDR3 nucleotides: TGTGCCAGCAGTTCAATCAGGGGGCGCGGTCGTGACACTGAAGCTTTCTTT.

The chain has TRBV14 and TRBJ1-1; unclear D gene. Germline assignment: CDR1 SGHDN and CDR2 FVKESK. Trimming stripped 1 base from V and 1 base from J, with 7 bases between. The CDR3 consists of 14 residues. The CDR3 spells CASSQGNRNTEAFF. In nucleotides, the CDR3 is TGTGCCAGCAGCCAAGGCAACCGGAACACTGAAGCTTTCTTT.

This clone came up once. V and J are TRBV7-3 and TRBJ2-5; D remains unclear. Trimming cost V 6 bases and J 5 bases, with 16 bases left between them. CDR1 and CDR2 from the germline V gene are SGHTA and FQGTGA. This CDR3 contains 14 residues. The chain's CDR3 is CASSLRIGVETQYF. As DNA, the CDR3 is TGTGCCAGCAGTTTACGGATCGGTGTGGAGACCCAGTACTTC.

This chain uses TRBV29-1 with TRBJ2-5; D not certain. CDR3 length: 10 amino acids. V was clipped by 6 bases and J by 3 bases, with 5 bases between them. The germline V gene encodes CDR1 SQVTM and CDR2 ANQGSEA. This CDR3 is CSVHEETQYF. The DNA of the CDR3 is TGCAGCGTCCACGAAGAGACCCAGTACTTC.

On this clone: A single base is all that separates this from a far larger clone, so a read error is likely. The chain is built from TRBV4-1 and TRBJ1-1; a weak D match, TRBD1 (6 bases). Germline assignment: CDR1 MGHRA and CDR2 YSYEKL. The CDR3 length is 15 residues. The chain's CDR3 is CASSLGGWGDTEASF. CDR3 in DNA: TGCGCCAGCAGCCTGGGTGGCTGGGGGGACACTGAAGCTTCCTTT.

V usage is TRBV28 and J usage is TRBJ1-2, with D hard to call. V was shortened by 2 bases and J by 5 bases, with 9 bases between the two germline ends. The germline CDR1 and CDR2 sequences are MDHEN and SYDVKM. CDR3 length equals 13 residues. The CDR3 DNA sequence: TGTGCCAGCAGTTTACTCAGTAGGTATGGCTACACCTTC. Protein product: CASSLLSRYGYTF.

In regard to this clone: One base separates it from a far larger clone, so it is likely a read error. This chain connects TRBV6-4 to TRBJ2-1; 8 bases line up with TRBD2. With V trimmed by 2 bases and J by 8 bases, 5 bases remained unmatched. The CDR3 contains 14 residues. The germline CDR1 and CDR2 sequences are MRHNA and SNTAGT. In DNA form, the CDR3 reads TGTGCCAGCAGTGACGGCTACGGGGGGGATGAGCAGTTCTTC. Its protein product is CASSDGYGGDEQFF.

The chain employs TRBV18 and TRBJ1-1; unclear D gene. Germline CDR1 KGHSH, CDR2 LQKENI. The CDR3 runs 15 residues. Trimming left V 3 bases short and J 3 bases short, with 14 bases between. The DNA for the CDR3 is TGTGCCAGCTCACCCGAGGCAGCAAGGGACACTGAAGCTTTCTTT. This sequence encodes CASSPEAARDTEAFF. Full variable domain (missing parts from reference TRBV18 and TRBJ1-1): NAGVMQNPRHLVRRRGQEARLRCSPMKGHSHVYWYRQLPEEGLKFMVYLQKENIIDESGMPKERFSAEFPKEGPSILRIQQVVRGDSAAYFCASSPEAARDTEAFFGQGTRLTVV.

The rearrangement uses TRBV2 and TRBJ2-7; D perhaps matches TRBD1 (5 bases). Germline CDR1 reads SNHLY; CDR2 reads FYNNEI. This CDR3 has 12 amino acids. V lost 6 bases and J 3 bases, leaving 9 bases between the germline ends. The CDR3 sequence: CASRGDSYEQYF. The CDR3 region has the DNA TGTGCCAGCAGGGGTGACAGCTACGAGCAGTACTTC. The variable domain in full, completed from reference TRBV2 and TRBJ2-7, reads EPEVTQTPSHQVTQMGQEVILRCVPISNHLYFYWYRQILGQKVEFLVSFYNNEISEKSEIFDDQFSVERPDGSNFTLKIRSTKLEDSAMYFCASRGDSYEQYFGPGTRLTVT.

A word on this clone: With only one base between it and a far larger clone, this is likely a read error. V gene TRBV7-7 combines with J gene TRBJ2-2; D could derive from TRBD1 or TRBD2 (5 bases each). The ends were cut back, 3 bases at V and 9 bases at J, with 14 bases in the middle. Germline values: CDR1 SSHAT, CDR2 FNYEAQ (reference sequence). The CDR3 runs 14 residues. In DNA, the CDR3 is TGTGCCAGCAGCTTCAGGGACGGGACCAGGGAGCTGTTTTTT. Protein sequence: CASSFRDGTRELFF.

Comments on this clone: A far larger clone is a single base away, which makes a read error likely. The rearrangement uses TRBV15 and TRBJ2-7; D uncertain. Germline V gene data show CDR1 as LNHNV and CDR2 as YYDKDF (reference sequence). Deletions cut 0 bases from V and 4 bases from J, with 16 bases between. The CDR3 is made up of 16 amino acids. CDR3 in amino acids: CATSRDLVQGSYEQYF. Here the CDR3 DNA reads TGTGCCACCAGCAGAGATTTGGTACAAGGATCATACGAGCAGTACTTC. The full variable domain, its missing parts supplied by reference TRBV15 and TRBJ2-7, is DAMVIQNPRYQVTQFGKPVTLSCSQTLNHNVMYWYQQKSSQAPKLLFHYYDKDFNNEADTPDNFQSRRPNTSFCFLDIRSPGLGDTAMYLCATSRDLVQGSYEQYFGPGTRLTVT.

The chain employs TRBV5-6 and TRBJ2-3; 13 bases are shared with TRBD2. This CDR3 contains 16 residues. From germline, CDR1 is SGHDT and CDR2 YYEEEE. V lost 2 bases, J lost 7 bases, and 7 bases stayed unmatched. The CDR3 region is CASSLGLAGDYNTQYF. In DNA form, the CDR3 reads TGTGCCAGCAGCTTAGGACTAGCGGGAGATTACAATACGCAGTATTTT.

The rearrangement links TRBV6-5 to TRBJ1-1; weak D call: TRBD1 (6 bases). The V end lost 0 bases, the J end lost 5 bases, and 13 bases lay between the germline ends. The germline V gene has CDR1 MNHEY and CDR2 SVGAGI. This CDR3 region has 15 residues. The DNA of the CDR3 is TGTGCCAGCAGTTACTCAGCGGGGGGCAGAACTGAAGCTTTCTTT. Protein sequence: CASSYSAGGRTEAFF.

This clone appeared once. This likely came from a read error, as a far larger clone is one base away. The rearrangement uses TRBV28 and TRBJ2-7, with 9 bases aligning to TRBD2. Germline V gene sequence: CDR1 MDHEN, CDR2 SYDVKM. This CDR3 comprises 14 residues. The CDR3 DNA is TGTGCCAGCAGTTTGCGGGAGGGAGCCTACGAGCGGTACTTC. It yields the protein CASSLREGAYERYF. Using reference TRBV28 and TRBJ2-7 for the parts outside the CDR3, the full variable domain is DVKVTQSSRYLVKRTGEKVFLECVQDMDHENMFWYRQDPGLGLRLIYFSYDVKMKEKGDIPEGYSVSREKKERFSLILESASTNQTSMYLCASSLREGAYERYFGPGTRLTVT.

The chain joins TRBV6-1 to TRBJ2-6; D gene uncertain. V was pared by 2 bases and J by 2 bases, with 13 bases between. CDR1 is MNHNS, CDR2 SASEGT, per germline. This CDR3 contains 17 residues. The CDR3 DNA is TGTGCCAGCAGTGAATATGTAGGGCTTACTGGGGCCAACGTCCTGACTTTC. It specifies CASSEYVGLTGANVLTF.

The V call is TRBV19, the J call TRBJ1-2; weak D call: TRBD1 (6 bases). V gave up 6 bases and J gave up 4 bases, with 6 bases separating them. The CDR3 totals 11 residues. Germline V gene data show CDR1 as LNHDA and CDR2 as SQIVND (reference sequence). The DNA for the CDR3 is TGTGCCAGTAGACAGGGCTATGGCTACACCTTC. Protein: CASRQGYGYTF.